This T cell receptor beta chain appears in the sequencing data of a study of cytomegalovirus exposure and HLA in healthy donors. Produced via immunoSEQ multiplex PCR; TCRdb's table is partial and in-frame only. Seen here are about 110,000 clones, around 90% observed once, and the top ten hold about 1.9%. This clone was counted a single time. This specimen includes other DNA sequences encoding the same CDR3. Germline assignment: CDR1 MNHEY and CDR2 SMNVEV (reference sequence). The CDR3 spans 12 residues. Deletions cut 5 bases from V and 5 bases from J, with 9 bases between. Sequenced material: PBMCs. V and J are TRBV27 and TRBJ2-5, with D perhaps matching TRBD2 (6 bases). This sequence was found in a woman between 18 and 30 years old in good health and CMV-seronegative. The CDR3 DNA follows: TGTGCCAGCAGTCTCCGGGGGGAGACCCAGTACTTC. Encoded protein: CASSLRGETQYF.